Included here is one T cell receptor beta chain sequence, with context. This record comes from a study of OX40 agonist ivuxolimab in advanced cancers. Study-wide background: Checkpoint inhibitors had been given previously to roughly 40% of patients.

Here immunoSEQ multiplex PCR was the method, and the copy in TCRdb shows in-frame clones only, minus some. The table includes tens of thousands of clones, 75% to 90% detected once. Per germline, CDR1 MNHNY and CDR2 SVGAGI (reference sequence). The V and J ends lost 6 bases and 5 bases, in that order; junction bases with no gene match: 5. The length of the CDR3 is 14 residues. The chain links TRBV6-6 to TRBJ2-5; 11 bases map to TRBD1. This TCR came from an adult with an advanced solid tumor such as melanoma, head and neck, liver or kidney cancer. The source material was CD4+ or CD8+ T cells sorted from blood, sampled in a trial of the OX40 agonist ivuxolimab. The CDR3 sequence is CASRGQGVWETQYF. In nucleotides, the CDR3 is TGTGCCAGCAGGGGACAGGGGGTATGGGAGACCCAGTACTTC.